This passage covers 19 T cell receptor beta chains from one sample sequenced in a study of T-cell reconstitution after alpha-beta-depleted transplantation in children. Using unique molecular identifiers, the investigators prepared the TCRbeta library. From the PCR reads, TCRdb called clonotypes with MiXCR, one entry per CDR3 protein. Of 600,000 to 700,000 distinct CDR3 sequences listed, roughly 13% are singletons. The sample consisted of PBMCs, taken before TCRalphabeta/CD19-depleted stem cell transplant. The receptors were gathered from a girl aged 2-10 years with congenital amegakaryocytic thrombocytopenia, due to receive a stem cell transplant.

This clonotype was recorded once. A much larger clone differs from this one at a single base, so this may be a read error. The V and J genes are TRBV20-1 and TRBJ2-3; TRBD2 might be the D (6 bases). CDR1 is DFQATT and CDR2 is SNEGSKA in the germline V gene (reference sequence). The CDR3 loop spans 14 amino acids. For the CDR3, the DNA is TGCAGTGCTGCGGGACTCGCGGGCACAGATAAGCAGTATTTT. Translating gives CSAAGLAGTDKQYF.

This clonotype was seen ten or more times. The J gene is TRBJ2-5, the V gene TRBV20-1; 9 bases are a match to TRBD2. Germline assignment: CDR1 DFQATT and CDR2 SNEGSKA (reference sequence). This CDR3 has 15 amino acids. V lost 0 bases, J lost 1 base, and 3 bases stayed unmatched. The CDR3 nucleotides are TGCAGTGCTAGAGACGCTAGCGGGATCCAAGAGACCCAGTACTTC. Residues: CSARDASGIQETQYF.

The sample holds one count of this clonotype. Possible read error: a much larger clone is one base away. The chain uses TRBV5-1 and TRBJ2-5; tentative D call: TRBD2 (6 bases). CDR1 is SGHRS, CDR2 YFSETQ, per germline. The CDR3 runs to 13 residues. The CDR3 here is CARSSGEEETQYF. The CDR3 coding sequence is TGCGCCCGCAGCTCCGGGGAGGAAGAGACCCAGTACTTC.

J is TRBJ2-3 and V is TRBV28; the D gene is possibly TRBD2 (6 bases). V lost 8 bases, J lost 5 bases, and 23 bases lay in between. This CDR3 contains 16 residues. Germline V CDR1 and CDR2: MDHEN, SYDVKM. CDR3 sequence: CASPTLGSLGEDTQYF. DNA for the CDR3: TGTGCCAGCCCCACCCTCGGGAGCTTGGGGGAAGATACGCAGTATTTT.

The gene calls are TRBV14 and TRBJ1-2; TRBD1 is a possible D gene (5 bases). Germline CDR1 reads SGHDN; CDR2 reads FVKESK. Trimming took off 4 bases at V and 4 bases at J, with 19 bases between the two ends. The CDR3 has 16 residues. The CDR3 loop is CASSRNSGTESYGYTF. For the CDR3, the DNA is TGTGCCAGCAGCCGAAATTCCGGGACCGAAAGCTATGGCTACACCTTC. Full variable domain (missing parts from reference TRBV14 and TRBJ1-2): EAGVTQFPSHSVIEKGQTVTLRCDPISGHDNLYWYRRVMGKEIKFLLHFVKESKQDESGMPNNRFLAERTGGTYSTLKVQPAELEDSGVYFCASSRNSGTESYGYTFGSGTRLTVV.

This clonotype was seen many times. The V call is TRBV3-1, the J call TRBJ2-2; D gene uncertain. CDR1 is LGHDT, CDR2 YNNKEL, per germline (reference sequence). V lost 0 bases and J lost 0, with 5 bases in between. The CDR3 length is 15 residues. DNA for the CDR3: TGTGCCAGCAGCCAAGATTTTGCGAACACCGGGGAGCTGTTTTTT. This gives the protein CASSQDFANTGELFF.

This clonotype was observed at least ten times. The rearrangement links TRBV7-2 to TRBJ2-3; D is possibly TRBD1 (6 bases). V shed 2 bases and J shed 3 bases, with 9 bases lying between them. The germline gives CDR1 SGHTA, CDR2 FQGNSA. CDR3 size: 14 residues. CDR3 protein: CASSLYRDTDTQYF. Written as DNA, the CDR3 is TGTGCCAGCAGCTTATACAGGGATACAGATACGCAGTATTTT.

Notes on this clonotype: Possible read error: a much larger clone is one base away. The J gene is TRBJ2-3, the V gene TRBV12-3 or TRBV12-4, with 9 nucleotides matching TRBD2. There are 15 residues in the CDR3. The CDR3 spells CATSPSGTSTDTQYF. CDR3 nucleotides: TGTGCCACCAGTCCTAGCGGGACTAGCACAGATACGCAGTATTTT.

The CDR3 sequence is CSAPQRVTGELFF. The CDR3 DNA is TGCAGTGCTCCCCAGAGGGTAACCGGGGAGCTGTTTTTT. This rearrangement joins TRBV20-1 to TRBJ2-2, with D maybe TRBD2 (5 bases). The CDR3 contains 13 residues. Germline V gene data show CDR1 as DFQATT and CDR2 as SNEGSKA (reference sequence). Trimming left V 5 bases short and J 5 bases short, with 12 bases between.

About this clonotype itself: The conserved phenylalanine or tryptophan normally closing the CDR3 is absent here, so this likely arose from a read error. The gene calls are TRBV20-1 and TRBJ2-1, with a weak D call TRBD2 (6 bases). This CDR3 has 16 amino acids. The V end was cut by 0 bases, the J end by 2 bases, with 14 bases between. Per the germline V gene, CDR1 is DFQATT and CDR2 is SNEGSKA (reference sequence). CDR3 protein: CSARDSPRGTYNEQFL. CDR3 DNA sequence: TGCAGTGCTAGAGATAGCCCCCGCGGGACCTACAATGAGCAGTTCTTG.

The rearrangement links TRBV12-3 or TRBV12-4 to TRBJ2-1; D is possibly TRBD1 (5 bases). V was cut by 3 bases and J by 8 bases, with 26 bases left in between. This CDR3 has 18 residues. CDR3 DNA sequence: TGTGCCAGCAGTTTCCCCCCGACGGCTTTGGCAGGGTTCGATGAGCAGTTCTTC. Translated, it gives CASSFPPTALAGFDEQFF.

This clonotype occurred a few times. The DNA for the CDR3 is TGTGCCAGCAGCTTTCTTCGTACAGATACGCAGTATTTT. Protein: CASSFLRTDTQYF. This chain links TRBV7-2 with TRBJ2-3; D unresolved. Germline values: CDR1 SGHTA, CDR2 FQGNSA. The CDR3 is 13 amino acids. Trimming shortened V by 3 bases and J by 3 bases, and 7 bases separated the two germline ends.

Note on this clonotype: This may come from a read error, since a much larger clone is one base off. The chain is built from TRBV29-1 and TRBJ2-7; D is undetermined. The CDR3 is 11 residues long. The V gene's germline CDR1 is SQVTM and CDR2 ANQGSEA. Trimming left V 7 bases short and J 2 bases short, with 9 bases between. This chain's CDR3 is CSETDTYEQYF. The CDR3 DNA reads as TGCAGCGAAACAGACACCTACGAGCAGTACTTC.

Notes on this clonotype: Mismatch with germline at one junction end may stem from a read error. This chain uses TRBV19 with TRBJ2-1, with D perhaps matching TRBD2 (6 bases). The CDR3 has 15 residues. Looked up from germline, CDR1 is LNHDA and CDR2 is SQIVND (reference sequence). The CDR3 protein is CASSVSGRYYNEPFF. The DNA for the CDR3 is TGTGCCAGTAGTGTTAGTGGGAGGTATTACAATGAGCCGTTCTTC.

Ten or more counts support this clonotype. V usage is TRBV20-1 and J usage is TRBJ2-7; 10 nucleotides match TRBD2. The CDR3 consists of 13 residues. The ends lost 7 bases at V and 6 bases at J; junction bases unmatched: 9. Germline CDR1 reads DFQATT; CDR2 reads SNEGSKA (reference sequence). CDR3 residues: CSVPLAGEGEQYF. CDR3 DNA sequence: TGCAGTGTTCCTCTAGCGGGAGAAGGCGAGCAGTACTTC.

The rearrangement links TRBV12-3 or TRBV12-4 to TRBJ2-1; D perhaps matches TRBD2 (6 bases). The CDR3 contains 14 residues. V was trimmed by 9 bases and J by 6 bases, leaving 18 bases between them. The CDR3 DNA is TGTGCCAGTTCTACCGGAGGGCCCTCCAATGAGCAGTTCTTC. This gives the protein CASSTGGPSNEQFF.

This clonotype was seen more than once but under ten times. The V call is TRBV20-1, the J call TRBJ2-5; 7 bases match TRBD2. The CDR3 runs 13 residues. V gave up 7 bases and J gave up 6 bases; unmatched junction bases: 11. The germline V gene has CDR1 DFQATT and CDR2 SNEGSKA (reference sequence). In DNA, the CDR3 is TGCAGTGGTGAATGGCTAGCGGAACAGACCCAGTACTTC. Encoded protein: CSGEWLAEQTQYF.

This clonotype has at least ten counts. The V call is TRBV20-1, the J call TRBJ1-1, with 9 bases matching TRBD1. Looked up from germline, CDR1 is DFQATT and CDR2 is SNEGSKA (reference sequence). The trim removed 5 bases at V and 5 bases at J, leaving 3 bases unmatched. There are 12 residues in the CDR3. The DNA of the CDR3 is TGCAGTGCTCGACAGGGGGTTACTGAAGCTTTCTTT. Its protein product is CSARQGVTEAFF.

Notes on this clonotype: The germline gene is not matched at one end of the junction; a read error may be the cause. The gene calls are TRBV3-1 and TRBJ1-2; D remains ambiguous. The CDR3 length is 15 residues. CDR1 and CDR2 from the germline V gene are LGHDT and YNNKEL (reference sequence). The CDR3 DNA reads TGTGCCAGCAGCCAAGATTTCCCGGGTGCCTATGGCGACACCTTC. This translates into CASSQDFPGAYGDTF.